The T cell receptor beta chain under discussion was sequenced for a study of blood T cell repertoires in COVID-19. Background on the study: COVID-19 samples, acute and convalescent, were from the United States, Italy and Spain.

Germline CDR1 and CDR2: SGHRS and YFSETQ. The CDR3 consists of 14 residues. Trimming removed 4 bases at V and 5 bases at J, with 13 bases between. Per the original methods: Estimated nucleated cell counts came from reference gene primer amplification. This table comes from immunoSEQ multiplex PCR, and its TCRdb copy is limited to in-frame clones, with some not included. That table furnishes V, J and clone size, whereas the DNA furnished D and trimming. Of 40,000 to 60,000 clones in the sample, roughly 84% are singletons; the top ten hold 6% to 9%. J is TRBJ2-1 and V is TRBV5-1, with D tentatively TRBD1 (6 bases). Sequencing was carried out using peripheral blood. This receptor was obtained from a human donor in a cohort sampled during active COVID-19. The CDR3 coding sequence is TGCGCCAGCAGCGCTGCCGGGACAAACAATGAGCAGTTCTTC. Amino acids: CASSAAGTNNEQFF.